The 3 T cell receptor beta chains presented below share a single source sample, sequenced in a study of T cells in women clearing cervical HPV infection. TCRdb's copy holds only in-frame clones and misses some; the assay was immunoSEQ multiplex PCR. Recorded for this sample: some 46,000 clones. Input material: blood buffy coat. The receptors were gathered from a woman aged 18-70 years with a cervical HPV16 infection that either progressed to CIN3+ or cleared (not recorded which).

As regards this clone: The read gets to within 3 residues of the CDR3 end, and the germline J gene fills in the rest. The chain recombines TRBV19 with TRBJ2-3; D perhaps matches TRBD2 (5 bases). The CDR3 extends over 15 amino acids. Germline V gene data show CDR1 as LNHDA and CDR2 as SQIVND (reference sequence). The chain's CDR3 is CASSIAPASNQPQYF. The CDR3 DNA, read in part, is TGTGCCAGTAGTATAGCCCCGGCTAGCAATCAGCCG.

With regard to this clone: The read ends 3 residues before the CDR3 terminus; that terminus is restored from the germline J gene. The chain links TRBV2 to TRBJ1-4; 7 bases are a match to TRBD1. The CDR3 is 17 residues long. Germline V gene lookup returns CDR1 SNHLY and CDR2 FYNNEI. This CDR3 reads CASSDYVQQGYNSPLFF. CDR3 DNA (partial): TGTGCCAGCAGTGATTATGTTCAACAGGGGTATAATTCACCA.

About this clone: Sequencing ends 3 residues short of the CDR3 end; the germline J gene provides the rest. V is TRBV29-1 and J is TRBJ2-7; 8 nucleotides line up with TRBD1. Germline trimming cut 3 bases from V and 5 bases from J; bases unmatched to any gene: 6. Germline assignment: CDR1 SQVTM and CDR2 ANQGSEA. This CDR3 comprises 13 residues. CDR3 DNA, as far as it was read: TGCAGCGTTGATGTCGCAGGGGGCGACGAG. Protein: CSVDVAGGDE. The CDR3, in full, reads CSVDVAGGDEQYF.